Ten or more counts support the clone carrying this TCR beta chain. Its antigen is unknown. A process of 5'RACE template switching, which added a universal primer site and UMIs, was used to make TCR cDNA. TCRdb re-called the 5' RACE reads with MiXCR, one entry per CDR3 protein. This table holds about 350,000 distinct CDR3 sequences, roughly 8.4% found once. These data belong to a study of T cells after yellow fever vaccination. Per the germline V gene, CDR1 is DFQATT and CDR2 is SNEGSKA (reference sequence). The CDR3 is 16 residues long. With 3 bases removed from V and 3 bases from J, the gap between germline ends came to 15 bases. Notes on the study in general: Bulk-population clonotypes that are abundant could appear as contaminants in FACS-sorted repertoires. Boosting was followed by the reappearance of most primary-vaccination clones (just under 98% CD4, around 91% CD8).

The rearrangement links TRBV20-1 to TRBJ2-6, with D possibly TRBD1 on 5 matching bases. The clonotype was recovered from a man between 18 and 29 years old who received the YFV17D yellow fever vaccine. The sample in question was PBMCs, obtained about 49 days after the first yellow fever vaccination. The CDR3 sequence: CSASMSRVYGANVLTF. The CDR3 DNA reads TGCAGTGCTAGCATGTCCAGGGTATATGGGGCCAACGTCCTGACTTTC.